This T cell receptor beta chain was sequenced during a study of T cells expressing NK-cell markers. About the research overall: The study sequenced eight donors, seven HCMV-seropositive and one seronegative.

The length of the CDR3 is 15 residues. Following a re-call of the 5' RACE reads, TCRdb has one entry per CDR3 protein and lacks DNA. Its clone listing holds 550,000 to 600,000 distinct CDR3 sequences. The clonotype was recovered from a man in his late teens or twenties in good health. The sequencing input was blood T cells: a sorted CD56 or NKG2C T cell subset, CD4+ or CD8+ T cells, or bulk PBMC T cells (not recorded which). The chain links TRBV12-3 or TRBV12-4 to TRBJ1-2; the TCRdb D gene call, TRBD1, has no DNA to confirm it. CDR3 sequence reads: CASSGDRGPYYGYTF.